This T cell receptor beta chain was identified during a study of blood T cell repertoires in COVID-19 (dated by TCRdb to 2018 to 2020). Regarding the study in general: Collaborator samples came from the United States, Italy and Spain and covered acute and convalescent phases of COVID-19. A de-identified subject ID, COVID-19 status, age in years and sex were almost always included in the sample metadata. The material from the prospective study consisted of cDNA or gDNA derived from T cells, B-cell-depleted T cells, or PBMCs. The dataset comprised deeply sampled blood TCRbeta repertoires from subjects exposed to, actively infected with, or recovered from COVID-19. The samples were drawn from two sources: the first 160 participants of the ongoing ImmuneRACE study, and over 1,000 subjects contributed by 6 global collaborators. Where HLA class I and class II types were available, the types were taken from metadata supplied by the sample provider, not from assay-based typing. A freely available public database, intended as a resource for researchers studying the immune response to SARS-CoV-2, is where the repertoires were released.

Looking up the germline V gene yields CDR1 SNHLY and CDR2 FYNNEI. V is pared back by 0 bases and J by 1 base, with 7 bases lying between the germline termini. The CDR3 runs 15 amino acids, cysteine and phenylalanine included. The only DNA kept is the CDR3, 45 bases in frame from the first base. Overall results and qualifications from the work: The amount of clinical and demographic metadata varied by source and participant and was provided uncurated.

Collaborating institutions collected whole blood in K2EDTA tubes following their own protocols. For TCRbeta analysis, collaborators shipped samples as frozen whole blood, isolated PBMCs, or DNA extracted from either of those sample types. Concerning this clone: The specificity of this receptor is unknown. The sample holds no much larger clone one base away, and base qualities are not on file.

The immunoSEQ Assay, a bias-controlled multiplex PCR, was used to amplify TCRbeta CDR3 regions from genomic DNA. Per the authors' processing: Within the assay, amplification of reference gene primers was used to estimate how many nucleated cells each sample contained. Sequence reads were collapsed and filtered to measure the absolute abundance of every unique TCRbeta CDR3 rearrangement. For each sample, productive Simpson clonality was calculated by taking the square root of Simpson's diversity index across productive rearrangements. TCRdb took over this immuneACCESS table, retaining in-frame rearrangements with V and J assigned. Such tables are incomplete; in checked studies, under half of the missing clones stem from an unresolved V gene, and the remainder is unexplained. The V and J calls and clone size were taken over from that table, and D and trimming were inferred from the DNA. The sample yields about 55,000 clones; 90% were counted once. The ten biggest clones cover approximately 6% of the sample.

The chain uses TRBV2 and TRBJ1-5; the D gene cannot be resolved reliably. The source material was peripheral blood. The TCR originated in a man between 40 and 49 years old with acute or convalescent COVID-19. The CDR3 loop reads CASSEAPVSNQPQHF. At the DNA level, the sequence is TGTGCCAGCAGTGAAGCTCCGGTAAGCAATCAGCCCCAGCATTTT.